The rows below give T cell receptor beta chains drawn from one sample of a study of T cell changes during pregnancy in multiple sclerosis. Libraries were prepared by immunoSEQ multiplex PCR; TCRdb keeps only in-frame clonotypes and omits some of them. The sample holds about 59,000 clones, just over 90% seen once. This material consisted of CD4+ T cells from peripheral blood mononuclear cells, taken before pregnancy. Source of these receptors: a female donor with multiple sclerosis, enrolled in a pregnancy study. CDR3s include the opening cysteine and the closing phenylalanine or tryptophan. The order of the fields is V gene, J gene, D gene, clone size, CDR3 DNA, CDR3 protein. A D gene is named only where the DNA matches it firmly. The size field is filled for only some rows; it gives once, few, many or a size class.

TRBV15	TRBJ2-6	TRBD1	NA	TGTGCCACCAGCGCGCGGGACAGGGGGGCCGGGGCCAACGTCCTGACTTTC	CATSARDRGAGANVLTF
TRBV2	TRBJ2-4	NA	NA	TGTGCCAGTACTAAAGATTTATTAGCCAAAAACATTCAGTACTTC	CASTKDLLAKNIQYF
TRBV5-4	TRBJ2-5	TRBD2	NA	TGTGCCAGCAGCCATTATAGCGGGAGCCGAGAGACCCAGTACTTC	CASSHYSGSRETQYF
TRBV15	TRBJ2-2	TRBD1	NA	TGTGCCACCAGCATCCGGGACAGGGCGCTCGGGGAGCTGTTTTTT	CATSIRDRALGELFF
TRBV5-4	TRBJ2-3	TRBD2	NA	TGTGCCAGCAGCTTAGCGGGAAGAAGCACAGATACGCAGTATTTT	CASSLAGRSTDTQYF
TRBV19	TRBJ2-2	TRBD2	NA	TGTGCCAGTAGTCTTATAGCGGGAGGGCCTGACGGGGAGCTGTTTTTT	CASSLIAGGPDGELFF
TRBV12-5	TRBJ2-2	NA	NA	TGTGCTAGTTCAAACAGGGCCGGGGAGCTGTTTTTT	CASSNRAGELFF
TRBV7-8	TRBJ1-1	NA	once	TGTGCCAGCAGCCCCGAACAGATATCCACTGAAGCTTTCTTT	CASSPEQISTEAFF
TRBV9	TRBJ1-3	NA	NA	TGTGCCAGCAGCGTAGACGGTATCTCTGGAAACACCATATATTTT	CASSVDGISGNTIYF
TRBV7-2	TRBJ2-3	TRBD1	NA	TGTGCCAGCGGAACCGGGACAGGGTTGTCAGATACGCAGTATTTT	CASGTGTGLSDTQYF
TRBV6-1	TRBJ2-3	TRBD1	NA	TGTGCCAGCAGTACCGACAGGGTTTCAGATACGCAGTATTTT	CASSTDRVSDTQYF
TRBV6-6	TRBJ2-1	NA	NA	TGTGCCAGCAGAGGCCAACAGGGATGGTTAGACAATGAGCAGTTCTTC	CASRGQQGWLDNEQFF
TRBV13	TRBJ2-1	TRBD2	NA	TGTGCCAGCAGCCTCCGGACTAGCGTCTACAATGAGCAGTTCTTC	CASSLRTSVYNEQFF
TRBV6-5	TRBJ2-1	NA	NA	TGTGCCAGCAGTTACACAGGATACAATGAGCAGTTCTTC	CASSYTGYNEQFF
TRBV6-5	TRBJ2-7	NA	NA	TGTGCCAGCAGCCCCAGGCGGACTCCCCCTTGGGAGCAGTACTTC	CASSPRRTPPWEQYF
TRBV10-3	TRBJ2-5	TRBD2	once	TGTGCCATCAGCGAACGTGACGGGAGGACTCAAGAGACCCAGTACTTC	CAISERDGRTQETQYF
TRBV27	TRBJ1-1	NA	NA	TGTGCCAGCAGTTTAATGTTGGGGAGCACTGAAGCTTTCTTT	CASSLMLGSTEAFF
TRBV5-1	TRBJ1-4	TRBD1	NA	TGCGCCAGCAGCTCTAACTACAGGGGGGGGGCAACTAATGAAAAACTGTTTTTT	CASSSNYRGGATNEKLFF
TRBV2	TRBJ1-1	NA	NA	TGTGCCAGTATCCGGCAGGCCGATGAAGCTTTCTTT	CASIRQADEAFF
TRBV6-1	TRBJ2-4	TRBD2	NA	TGTGCCAGCAGTGTAATCCTAGCGGGAGTAGCAAAAAACATTCAGTACTTC	CASSVILAGVAKNIQYF
TRBV5-1	TRBJ1-2	NA	NA	TGCGCCAGCAGCTTAAATGGAGCAGGGGTTGTTGGCTACACCTTC	CASSLNGAGVVGYTF
TRBV4-3	TRBJ2-1	NA	once	TGCGCCAGCAGCCATGGAGGGGGCTATGAGCAGTTCTTC	CASSHGGGYEQFF
TRBV20-1	TRBJ2-7	NA	NA	TGCAGTGCTCGAATACTTTACGAGCAGTACTTC	CSARILYEQYF
TRBV10-3	TRBJ1-5	NA	NA	TGTGCCATCAGTGCTGGAGGATTGAGTCAGCCCCAGCATTTT	CAISAGGLSQPQHF
TRBV21-1	TRBJ1-2	NA	NA	TGTGCCAGCGAGGGCAGTTCCTATGGCTACACCTTC	CASEGSSYGYTF
TRBV6-1	TRBJ2-7	TRBD2	NA	TGTGCCAGCAGTGCCCCCGGGACTAGCACCTACGAGCAGTACTTC	CASSAPGTSTYEQYF
TRBV7-2	TRBJ2-5	TRBD1	NA	TGTGCCAGCAGCCAATCTACAGGGGGAGAGACCCAGTACTTC	CASSQSTGGETQYF
TRBV2	TRBJ2-5	TRBD1	NA	TGTGCCAGCAGAGCGGGACAGGGGAGGGAGACCCAGTACTTC	CASRAGQGRETQYF
TRBV5-4	TRBJ2-6	TRBD2	NA	TGTGCCAGCAGCCAACCCAAAGCGGGAGGTATCTCTGGGGCCAACGTCCTGACTTTC	CASSQPKAGGISGANVLTF
TRBV29-1	TRBJ2-1	NA	once	TGCAGCGTTGGGGCTGACGGGAGCAGTGAGCAGTTCTTC	CSVGADGSSEQFF
TRBV11-3	TRBJ1-1	TRBD1	NA	TGTGCCAGCAGCTTTGACAGGGGGCATGGGGAAACTGAAGCTTTCTTT	CASSFDRGHGETEAFF
TRBV5-1	TRBJ1-1	TRBD1	NA	TGCGCCAGCAGCCGCGACGGACAGGGGATGAACACTGAAGCTTTCTTT	CASSRDGQGMNTEAFF
TRBV9	TRBJ2-2	TRBD2	NA	TGTGCCAGCAGCGTAGGCCCGGGACTAGCGGGAGGGAGAGGCACCGGGGAGCTGTTTTTT	CASSVGPGLAGGRGTGELFF
TRBV4-1	TRBJ1-3	NA	NA	TGCGCCAGCAGCCAAGACACCGGGCGGGCTGGAAACACCATATATTTT	CASSQDTGRAGNTIYF
TRBV29-1	TRBJ1-1	TRBD1	NA	TGCAGCGTTGGGACTCAGGGGGCGATGAACACTGAAGCTTTCTTT	CSVGTQGAMNTEAFF
TRBV28	TRBJ1-2	NA	NA	TGTGCCAGCACTCCAGGTGGCGGGAACTATGGCTACACCTTC	CASTPGGGNYGYTF
TRBV18	TRBJ2-7	TRBD2	NA	TGTGCCAGCTCACCAGACGGAGCGGGAGCCTCCTACGAGCAGTACTTC	CASSPDGAGASYEQYF
TRBV9	TRBJ2-3	NA	NA	TGTGCCAGCAGCCGGGGGACCACAGATACGCAGTATTTT	CASSRGTTDTQYF
TRBV25-1	TRBJ1-1	NA	NA	TGTGCCAGCAGTGAACTGACTGAAGCTTTCTTT	CASSELTEAFF
TRBV11-2	TRBJ2-1	TRBD2	NA	TGTGCCAGCAGTTTTAGCGGGAGGGCCAATAATGAGCAGTTCTTC	CASSFSGRANNEQFF
TRBV6-1	TRBJ1-1	NA	NA	TGTGCCAGCAGTGAACGGTTTCAGAACACTGAAGCTTTCTTT	CASSERFQNTEAFF
TRBV4-3	TRBJ2-7	NA	NA	TGCGCCAGCAGCCAAGACGGGCGGGGTGAGCAGTACTTC	CASSQDGRGEQYF